This T cell receptor (beta chain) was profiled in a study of identical twins. The CDR3 runs 15 residues. CDR1 KGHDR and CDR2 SFDVKD come from the germline V gene. Trimming took 7 bases from V and 4 from J; bases not matched to a gene: 9. About this clonotype itself: The antigen is undetermined.

Study conclusions and caveats: Where out-of-frame alpha sequences were twin-shared, they showed excess low generation probability. Models underpredicted monozygotic twin sharing of out-of-frame TCR alpha. In cord blood, abundant beta clonotypes had fewer insertions; memory showed no trend.

Template switching (which added a universal primer site) was used, and cDNA carried unique molecular identifiers. TCRdb re-called the 5' RACE reads through MiXCR, storing one row per CDR3 protein. This sample carries around 1.7 million distinct CDR3 sequences, less than 35% of them seen once, and the ten largest clones take 0.27%. Sample: cord blood. The receptor was isolated from a newborn girl in good health. The chain joins TRBV24-1 to TRBJ2-4, with 7 nucleotides matching TRBD2. The CDR3 DNA reads TGTGCCACCAGCGGAGAGGGTAGCGGGAAAAACATTCAGTACTTC. Amino acid sequence: CATSGEGSGKNIQYF.